A selection of T cell receptor beta chains follows, all from one sample in a study of T cells in Graves' hyperthyroidism and ophthalmopathy. Using its own MiXCR run on the multiplex PCR reads, TCRdb lists one record per CDR3 protein. The top ten hold around 4% of the sample, which has hundreds of thousands of distinct CDR3 sequences, under 20% seen once. What was sequenced was blood. The origin of the receptors is a woman in her twenties or thirties with Graves' hyperthyroidism. The CDR3 runs from the conserved cysteine through the conserved F or W. A D gene is named only where the DNA matches it firmly. Only part of the rows carry a size: once, few, many, or a class if the clone is expanded.

V,D,J,size,CDR3,DNA
TRBV3-1,NA,TRBJ2-3,NA,CASSQDPGLTDTQYF,TGTGCCAGCAGCCAAGATCCAGGCCTTACAGATACGCAGTATTTT
TRBV7-2,NA,TRBJ2-1,NA,CASSLEVFGGLGSNQQFF,TGTGCCAGCAGCTTAGAGGTTTTTGGGGGGCTAGGATCGAATCAGCAGTTCTTC
TRBV28,TRBD1,TRBJ1-5,many,CASTLRDRASNQPQHF,TGTGCCAGCACCCTGAGGGACAGGGCCAGCAATCAGCCCCAGCATTTT
TRBV28,TRBD2,TRBJ2-2,many,CASSLYIAGVSGELFF,TGTGCCAGCAGTTTATATATAGCGGGAGTCTCCGGGGAGCTGTTTTTT
TRBV20-1,NA,TRBJ2-7,many,CSAMEENSYEQYF,TGCAGTGCTATGGAGGAAAACTCCTACGAGCAGTACTTC
TRBV7-2,TRBD2,TRBJ2-3,many,CASSQGTSGRPDTQYF,TGTGCCAGCAGCCAAGGGACTAGCGGGAGGCCAGATACGCAGTATTTT
TRBV2,NA,TRBJ1-1,many,CASISTEAFF,TGTGCCAGCATTAGCACTGAAGCTTTCTTT
TRBV5-1,TRBD1,TRBJ1-2,many,CASSLGQGPYGYTF,TGCGCCAGCAGCTTAGGACAGGGACCTTATGGCTACACCTTC
TRBV11-2,TRBD2,TRBJ2-3,many,CASWGGKGTDTQYF,TGTGCCAGCTGGGGGGGAAAGGGCACAGATACGCAGTATTTT
TRBV19,NA,TRBJ2-7,NA,CASSITGLDYEQYF,TGTGCCAGTAGTATTACCGGTTTAGACTACGAGCAGTACTTC
TRBV10-1,NA,TRBJ1-2,NA,CASRGFGAYGYTF,TGCGCCAGCAGGGGTTTTGGGGCGTATGGCTACACCTTC
TRBV7-2,NA,TRBJ2-7,NA,CASSLAVGPYEQYF,TGTGCCAGCAGCTTAGCGGTTGGCCCCTACGAGCAGTACTTC
TRBV19,NA,TRBJ2-3,NA,CASTSGTWGTDTQYF,TGTGCCAGTACTTCAGGGACCTGGGGGACAGATACGCAGTATTTT
TRBV9,NA,TRBJ2-5,NA,CASSVGGGQTQYF,TGTGCCAGCAGCGTAGGGGGAGGCCAGACCCAGTACTTC
TRBV12-3/TRBV12-4,TRBD1,TRBJ1-2,many,CASSFGQGDYGYTF,TGTGCCAGCAGTTTCGGACAGGGTGACTATGGCTACACCTTC
TRBV18,NA,TRBJ2-5,many,CASSTEGQETQYF,TGTGCCAGCTCAACCGAAGGGCAAGAGACCCAGTACTTC
TRBV5-1,NA,TRBJ2-2,many,CASSQDTANTGELFF,TGCGCCAGCAGCCAGGACACCGCGAACACCGGGGAGCTGTTTTTT
TRBV29-1,NA,TRBJ1-2,NA,CSVERRSGDGYTF,TGCAGCGTTGAAAGGCGGTCTGGGGATGGCTACACCTTC
TRBV20-1,TRBD2,TRBJ2-3,few,CSARSLPGTSVPTDTQYF,TGCAGTGCTAGATCCTTACCCGGGACTAGCGTTCCTACAGATACGCAGTATTTT
TRBV6-2/TRBV6-3,NA,TRBJ2-7,many,CASKVDGTSYEQYF,TGTGCCAGCAAAGTGGATGGGACTTCCTACGAGCAGTACTTC
TRBV19,TRBD2,TRBJ2-7,few,CASTKSGRGSYEQYF,TGTGCCAGTACCAAGAGCGGGAGGGGTTCCTACGAGCAGTACTTC
TRBV10-1,NA,TRBJ2-2,few,CASSGTLNTGELFF,TGCGCCAGCAGCGGGACTCTAAACACCGGGGAGCTGTTTTTT